These T cell receptor beta chains were read from a single sample in a study of CD8 T cells in ankylosing spondylitis. TCRdb passed the 5' RACE reads through MiXCR, listing each CDR3 protein once. The sample holds roughly 86,000 distinct CDR3 sequences, about 9% seen once. What was sequenced was blood, either unsorted or a sorted T cell fraction (not recorded which). The receptors here all came from a male donor with ankylosing spondylitis or in good health (not recorded which). Both conserved end residues are trimmed from each CDR3.

TRBV20-1,9,SAAPGETQY
TRBV12-3/TRBV12-4,12,ASSTSRNTGELF
TRBV27,11,ASSLRGVLGYT
TRBV9,11,ASSGDSKNIQY
TRBV2,12,ASSDGQGEETQY
TRBV28,12,ASSTPGGGDGYT
TRBV20-1,10,SASSGRYEQY
TRBV5-1,11,ASSLGGNREAF
TRBV9,13,ASSDKPPDTGELF
TRBV7-6,14,ASSLQGSSYNSPLH
TRBV6-5,12,ASSYSGTSSGYT
TRBV5-1,11,ASGTGGVGELF
TRBV18,13,ASSPPGLASYEQY
TRBV11-2,11,ASSSRGDQPQH